One and the same sample provided the 30 T cell receptor beta chains below, sequenced in a study of cytomegalovirus exposure and HLA in healthy donors (dated by TCRdb to the late 2010s). Library construction relied on the immunoSEQ multiplex PCR assay. For the multiplex PCR, a mixture combining 60 forward primers for TCR Vbeta segments and 13 reverse primers for TCR Jbeta segments was used. Entries here come from immuneACCESS through TCRdb and include only in-frame sequences with V and J called. Some clones fail to appear in such tables; in the studies checked, an unresolved V gene covers under half of the shortfall, and the cause of the remainder is unknown. Recorded for this sample are under 200,000 clones; approximately 80% of them occurred a single time. The ten most abundant clones make up around 3.2% of the sample. Sequencing was performed on PBMCs. The origin of the receptors is a woman between 45 and 60 years old in good health and CMV-seropositive.

This chain uses TRBV5-8 with TRBJ2-7; 8 bases map to TRBD1. Unmatched junction bases numbered 6, after V lost 1 base and J lost 3 bases. Germline V gene data show CDR1 as SGHTS and CDR2 as YDEGEE. The CDR3 sequence is 15 residues long. The CDR3 here is CASSLRTGPGYEQYF. The CDR3 DNA follows: TGTGCCAGCAGCTTGCGGACAGGGCCGGGCTACGAGCAGTACTTC. Full variable domain (rest looked up from reference TRBV5-8 and TRBJ2-7): EAGVTQSPTHLIKTRGQQATLRCSPISGHTSVYWYQQALGLGLQFLLWYDEGEERNRGNFPPRFSGRQFPNYSSELNVNALELEDSALYLCASSLRTGPGYEQYFGPGTRLTVT.

CDR3 nucleotides: TGTGCCAGCAGCTTACTTTCAGGGGGCGGACAGCCCCAGCATTTT. It encodes CASSLLSGGGQPQHF. The chain couples TRBV7-2 to TRBJ1-5; TRBD1 aligns across 8 bases. After removal of 2 bases from V and 7 bases from J, the junction contained 7 bases not matched to a gene. This CDR3 is built from 15 residues. Germline lookup yields CDR1 SGHTA and CDR2 FQGNSA.

V is TRBV6-1 and J is TRBJ2-3; D gene unclear. The CDR3 has 12 residues. Germline CDR1 and CDR2: MNHNS and SASEGT. V shed 7 bases and J shed 3 bases, with 8 bases lying between them. The CDR3 region is CASNARTDTQYF. In DNA form, the CDR3 reads TGTGCCAGCAACGCCAGGACAGATACGCAGTATTTT.

This clone has a single count. The rearrangement joins TRBV5-6 to TRBJ2-7, with D possibly matching TRBD2 (5 bases). Trimming shortened V by 10 bases and J by 5 bases, and 19 bases separated the two germline ends. The CDR3 contains 13 residues. In germline, CDR1 is SGHDT, CDR2 YYEEEE. The DNA of the CDR3 is TGTGCCGCCCTACGGACGGGGAGTGACGAGCAGTACTTC. It specifies CAALRTGSDEQYF.

V gene TRBV27 combines with J gene TRBJ2-7; D perhaps matches TRBD1 (6 bases). The CDR3 runs to 17 residues. Trimming removed 6 bases from V and 0 bases from J, with 21 bases in between. Germline CDR1 is MNHEY and CDR2 is SMNVEV (reference sequence). The CDR3 nucleotides are TGTGCCAGCAGCCAAAGAGGTCGGCAGGGGATCTCCTACGAGCAGTACTTC. Its translation: CASSQRGRQGISYEQYF.

The rearrangement uses TRBV4-1 and TRBJ2-5; a possible D gene is TRBD1 (5 bases). Germline CDR1 reads MGHRA; CDR2 reads YSYEKL. V dropped 5 bases and J dropped 0 bases, with 10 bases sitting between them. The CDR3 totals 14 residues. CDR3 DNA: TGCGCCAGCAGCTGGACATTGTACCAAGAGACCCAGTACTTC. This codes for CASSWTLYQETQYF.

CDR3 region: CASSSEGGASTDTQYF. The CDR3 bases are TGCGCCAGCAGCTCGGAAGGGGGGGCTTCCACAGATACGCAGTATTTT. The J gene is TRBJ2-3, the V gene TRBV5-1; tentative D call: TRBD2 (7 bases). The germline gives CDR1 SGHRS, CDR2 YFSETQ. V lost 3 bases to trimming and J lost 2 bases, with 16 bases between them. This CDR3 contains 16 residues.

The chain combines TRBV11-3 with TRBJ1-2; perhaps TRBD1 as D (6 bases). The V gene lost 1 base and the J gene lost 6 bases, with 18 bases spanning the gap. The CDR3 is made up of 16 amino acids. Germline values: CDR1 SGHNT, CDR2 YENEEA. CDR3 amino acids: CASSLGRAGGAHGYTF. CDR3 bases: TGTGCCAGCAGCTTAGGACGCGCGGGGGGGGCACATGGCTACACCTTC. Combining the CDR3 with reference TRBV11-3 and TRBJ1-2 gives the whole variable domain EAGVVQSPRYKIIEKKQPVAFWCNPISGHNTLYWYLQNLGQGPELLIRYENEEAVDDSQLPKDRFSAERLKGVDSTLKIQPAELGDSAVYLCASSLGRAGGAHGYTFGSGTRLTVV.

This chain uses TRBV7-9 with TRBJ2-7, with no clear D. Trimming stripped 1 base from V and 6 bases from J, with 10 bases between. Germline CDR1 and CDR2: SEHNR and FQNEAQ (reference sequence). The CDR3 contains 13 residues. The CDR3 sequence is CASSLELAGEQYF. The CDR3 bases are TGTGCCAGCAGCTTAGAACTGGCAGGCGAGCAGTACTTC.

The rearrangement links TRBV28 to TRBJ2-5, with D possibly TRBD2 on 5 matching bases. The CDR3 sequence is 15 residues long. Trimming stripped 5 bases from V and 4 bases from J, with 17 bases between. Germline V lookup: CDR1 MDHEN, CDR2 SYDVKM. The CDR3: CASSLDMQAGETQYF. As DNA, the CDR3 is TGTGCCAGCAGTCTCGACATGCAGGCGGGAGAGACCCAGTACTTC. The whole variable domain, remainder taken from reference TRBV28 and TRBJ2-5, is DVKVTQSSRYLVKRTGEKVFLECVQDMDHENMFWYRQDPGLGLRLIYFSYDVKMKEKGDIPEGYSVSREKKERFSLILESASTNQTSMYLCASSLDMQAGETQYFGPGTRLLVL.

The chain couples TRBV5-1 to TRBJ1-1, with D possibly being TRBD1 (6 bases). V was trimmed by 0 bases and J by 10 bases, leaving 19 bases between them. The CDR3 length is 15 residues. Germline CDR1 and CDR2: SGHRS and YFSETQ. CDR3 sequence reads: CASSLGGGDTFGAFF. As DNA, the CDR3 is TGCGCCAGCAGCTTGGGCGGGGGCGATACGTTCGGAGCTTTCTTT.

In this sample, this clone turned up a few times. This sequence joins TRBV6-1 and TRBJ1-1; a possible D gene is TRBD1 (6 bases). Germline V gene data show CDR1 as MNHNS and CDR2 as SASEGT. This CDR3 is built from 15 residues. V lost 6 bases and J 4 bases, leaving 18 bases between the germline ends. The CDR3 DNA is TGTGCCAGCAGCCCCGACAGGATTGGTTTCACTGAAGCTTTCTTT. Translating it yields CASSPDRIGFTEAFF.

The V call is TRBV6-1, the J call TRBJ1-2, with D perhaps TRBD1 (6 bases). The V end lost 2 bases, the J end lost 9 bases, and 13 bases lay between the germline ends. CDR1 is MNHNS, CDR2 SASEGT, per germline. The CDR3 covers 13 residues. The CDR3 bases are TGTGCCAGCAGTGAAAGGGGGTTCTCGAGCTACACCTTC. The encoded protein is CASSERGFSSYTF.

This clone was observed a few times. V is TRBV10-3 and J is TRBJ2-5; 8 bases line up with TRBD2. Germline lookup yields CDR1 ENHRY and CDR2 SYGVKD. The CDR3 contains 15 residues. With V trimmed by 6 bases and J by 3 bases, 9 bases remained unmatched. The CDR3 spells CAIRKGTSPEETQYF. In DNA form, the CDR3 reads TGTGCCATCAGGAAGGGGACTAGTCCCGAAGAGACCCAGTACTTC.

This chain links TRBV27 with TRBJ1-1; D perhaps matches TRBD1 (5 bases). V lost 6 bases and J lost 0, with 11 bases in between. The CDR3 is made up of 14 amino acids. The germline gives CDR1 MNHEY, CDR2 SMNVEV (reference sequence). The CDR3 coding sequence is TGTGCCAGCAGGGCACAGGCAATGAACACTGAAGCTTTCTTT. This encodes CASRAQAMNTEAFF.

The rearrangement joins TRBV6-5 to TRBJ2-3, with a possible D match to TRBD2 (6 bases). V was pared by 4 bases and J by 4 bases, with 12 bases between. The CDR3 is 14 residues long. CDR1 and CDR2 (germline): MNHEY, SVGAGI. DNA for the CDR3: TGTGCCAGCAGTTCCCGGAGGGGCGCAGATACGCAGTATTTT. Protein sequence: CASSSRRGADTQYF.

The chain has TRBV27 and TRBJ2-7; 10 bases fit TRBD1. The V segment lost 6 bases and the J segment 3 bases; nucleotides outside the gene matches: 5. This CDR3 spans 14 amino acids. The germline gives CDR1 MNHEY, CDR2 SMNVEV (reference sequence). The CDR3: CASSLRDRGYEQYF. The CDR3 DNA is TGTGCCAGCAGCCTCCGGGACAGGGGCTACGAGCAGTACTTC.

The V call is TRBV12-5, the J call TRBJ1-6; D is unclear. V lost 3 bases and J lost 7, with 10 bases in between. CDR3 length equals 14 residues. Per the germline V gene, CDR1 is LGHNT and CDR2 is FRNRAP. CDR3 sequence reads: CASGLVERNSPLHF. The CDR3 DNA is TGTGCTAGTGGTTTAGTAGAGCGGAATTCACCCCTCCACTTT.

V gene TRBV7-2 combines with J gene TRBJ1-5; possibly TRBD1 for D (6 bases). The CDR3 loop spans 15 amino acids. Germline lookup yields CDR1 SGHTA and CDR2 FQGNSA. V was shortened by 5 bases and J by 2 bases, with 13 bases between the two germline ends. Here the CDR3 DNA reads TGTGCCAGCAGCGGGGGCCCCGAGGGCAATCAGCCCCAGCATTTT. Its protein is CASSGGPEGNQPQHF.

The rearrangement joins TRBV19 to TRBJ1-5, with TRBD1 matching 8 bases. After removal of 5 bases from V and 2 bases from J, the junction contained 2 bases not matched to a gene. CDR1 and CDR2 from the germline V gene are LNHDA and SQIVND (reference sequence). The CDR3 loop spans 14 amino acids. The DNA of the CDR3 is TGTGCCAGTAGTGACAGGGGAGGCAATCAGCCCCAGCATTTT. Protein: CASSDRGGNQPQHF.

CDR3 protein: CAGTRDIRTEAFF. The CDR3 DNA reads TGTGCCGGAACCCGGGACATACGAACTGAAGCTTTCTTT. This chain uses TRBV6-1 with TRBJ1-1; tentatively, D is TRBD1 (6 bases). Looked up from germline, CDR1 is MNHNS and CDR2 is SASEGT. V was shortened by 11 bases and J by 5 bases, with 18 bases between the two germline ends. This CDR3 has 13 amino acids.

This clone was seen just once. In DNA, the CDR3 is TGCGCCAGCAGCCAGGGACAGGGGACAGCAGATACGCAGTATTTT. Translating gives CASSQGQGTADTQYF. The chain employs TRBV4-1 and TRBJ2-3; 10 nucleotides match TRBD1. Germline CDR1 and CDR2: MGHRA and YSYEKL. There are 15 residues in the CDR3. Trimming cost V 3 bases and J 4 bases; bases outside gene matches: 4.

This chain connects TRBV6-4 to TRBJ1-2; unclear D gene. CDR3 length: 15 amino acids. The germline gives CDR1 MRHNA, CDR2 SNTAGT. Deletions cut 7 bases from V and 1 base from J, with 16 bases between. CDR3 sequence: CASNPSPGLNYGYTF. The CDR3 DNA reads TGTGCCAGCAATCCCTCTCCAGGCCTTAACTATGGCTACACCTTC.

This chain uses TRBV7-9 with TRBJ1-1, with a tentative D call TRBD1 (5 bases). Between the trimmed V and J ends, which lost 5 bases and 1 base, there was a span of 11 bases. This CDR3 has 14 residues. CDR1 SEHNR and CDR2 FQNEAQ come from the germline V gene (reference sequence). CDR3 sequence (DNA): TGTGCCAGCAGCGCGGGACTTTGGAACACTGAAGCTTTCTTT. Its translation: CASSAGLWNTEAFF.

Of note for this clone: The sample carries other DNA sequences with the same CDR3. The chain combines TRBV7-2 with TRBJ1-5; a weak D match, TRBD1 (5 bases). Germline CDR1 and CDR2: SGHTA and FQGNSA. The CDR3 covers 15 residues. V lost 1 base, J lost 5 bases, and 12 bases lay in between. The CDR3 region has the DNA TGTGCCAGCAGCTTAGGGGCAGGGTGGGATCAGCCCCAGCATTTT. It is translated as CASSLGAGWDQPQHF. Full variable domain (missing parts from reference TRBV7-2 and TRBJ1-5): GAGVSQSPSNKVTEKGKDVELRCDPISGHTALYWYRQSLGQGLEFLIYFQGNSAPDKSGLPSDRFSAERTGGSVSTLTIQRTQQEDSAVYLCASSLGAGWDQPQHFGDGTRLSIL.

The count of this clone is one. The chain combines TRBV6-1 with TRBJ1-4; perhaps TRBD1 as D (5 bases). In germline, CDR1 is MNHNS, CDR2 SASEGT. V was trimmed by 6 bases and J by 7 bases, leaving 12 bases between them. The CDR3 has 13 residues. CDR3 region: CASREEGVEKLFF. CDR3 bases: TGTGCCAGCAGAGAGGAAGGGGTTGAAAAACTGTTTTTT.

The CDR3 bases are TGTGCCAGCAGCCCCACCGGGACTACATACGAGCAGTACTTC. Its translation is CASSPTGTTYEQYF. The chain joins TRBV7-2 to TRBJ2-7; 7 positions agree with TRBD2. The germline gives CDR1 SGHTA, CDR2 FQGNSA. CDR3 length: 14 residues. V lost 5 bases to trimming and J lost 4 bases; unmatched junction nucleotides: 8.

This clone was observed a handful of times. The rearrangement uses TRBV28 and TRBJ1-1; D might be TRBD1 (6 bases). Trimming stripped 8 bases from V and 3 bases from J, with 13 bases between. The CDR3 loop spans 13 amino acids. Looked up from germline, CDR1 is MDHEN and CDR2 is SYDVKM. The chain's CDR3 is CASGDYRDTEAFF. DNA for the CDR3: TGTGCCAGCGGAGATTACAGGGACACTGAAGCTTTCTTT.

This clone was found once. Germline is not matched at one junction end, which may reflect a read error. This chain uses TRBV7-7 with TRBJ2-1, with 15 bases aligning to TRBD2. The CDR3 sequence is 22 residues long. CDR1 and CDR2 from the germline V gene are SSHAT and FNYEAQ (reference sequence). The CDR3 reads CASSLAPKGTSGGPGSYNEQFF. In nucleotides, the CDR3 is TGTGCTAGCAGCTTAGCGCCGAAGGGGACTAGCGGGGGGCCAGGATCCTACAATGAGCAGTTCTTC. The complete variable domain, with remaining parts taken from reference TRBV7-7 and TRBJ2-1, reads GAGVSQSPRYKVTKRGQDVTLRCDPISSHATLYWYQQALGQGPEFLTYFNYEAQPDKSGLPSDRFSAERPEGSISTLTIQRTEQRDSAMYRCASSLAPKGTSGGPGSYNEQFFGPGTRLTVL.

This clone was observed a single time. The V call is TRBV27, the J call TRBJ2-1, with TRBD2 matching over 12 bases. The CDR3 spans 17 residues. Germline assignment: CDR1 MNHEY and CDR2 SMNVEV (reference sequence). J lost 5 bases, V lost 3 bases, and 8 bases had no gene match. The CDR3 loop is CASSLVASGRVDNEQFF. CDR3 sequence (DNA): TGTGCCAGCAGTTTGGTCGCTAGCGGGAGGGTGGACAATGAGCAGTTCTTC.